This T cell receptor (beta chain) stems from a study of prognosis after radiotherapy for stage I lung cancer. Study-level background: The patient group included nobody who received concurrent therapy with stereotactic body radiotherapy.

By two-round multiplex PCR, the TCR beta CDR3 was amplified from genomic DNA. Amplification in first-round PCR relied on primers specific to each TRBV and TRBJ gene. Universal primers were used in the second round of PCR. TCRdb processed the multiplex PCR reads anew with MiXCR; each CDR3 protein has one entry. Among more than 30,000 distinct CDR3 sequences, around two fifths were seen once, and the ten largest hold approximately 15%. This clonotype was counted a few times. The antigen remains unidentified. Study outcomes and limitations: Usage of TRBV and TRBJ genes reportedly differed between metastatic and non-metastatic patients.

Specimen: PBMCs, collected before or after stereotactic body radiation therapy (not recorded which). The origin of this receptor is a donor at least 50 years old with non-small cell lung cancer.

CDR3 loop: CATSQLNTDTQYF. The CDR3 nucleotides read TGTGCCACCAGTCAACTTAACACAGATACGCAGTATTTT. This chain uses TRBV24-1 with TRBJ2-3; D is uncertain. Germline values: CDR1 KGHDR, CDR2 SFDVKD. This CDR3 region has 13 residues. With 6 bases removed from V and 2 bases from J, the gap between germline ends came to 8 bases.